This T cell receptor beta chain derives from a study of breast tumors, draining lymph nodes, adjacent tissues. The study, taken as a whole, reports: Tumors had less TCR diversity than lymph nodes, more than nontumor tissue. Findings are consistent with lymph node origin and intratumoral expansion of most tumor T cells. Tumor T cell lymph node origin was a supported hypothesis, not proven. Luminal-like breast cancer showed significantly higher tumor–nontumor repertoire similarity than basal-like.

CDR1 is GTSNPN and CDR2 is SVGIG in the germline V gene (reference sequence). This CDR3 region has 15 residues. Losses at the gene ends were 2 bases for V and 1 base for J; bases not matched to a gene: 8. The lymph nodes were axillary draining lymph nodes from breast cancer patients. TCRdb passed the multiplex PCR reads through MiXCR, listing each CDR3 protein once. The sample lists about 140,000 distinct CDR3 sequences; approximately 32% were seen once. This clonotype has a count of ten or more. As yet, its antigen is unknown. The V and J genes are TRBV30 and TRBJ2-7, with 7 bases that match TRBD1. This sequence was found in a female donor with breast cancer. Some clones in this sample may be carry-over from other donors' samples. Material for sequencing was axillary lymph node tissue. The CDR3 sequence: CAWSKPWDSSYEQYV. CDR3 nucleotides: TGTGCCTGGAGTAAACCCTGGGACAGTTCCTACGAGCAGTACGTC.